The clone carrying this T cell receptor (beta chain) was counted between two and nine times. The antigen is not known. TCRdb re-called the RT-PCR reads through MiXCR, storing one row per CDR3 protein. This repertoire shows some 200,000 distinct CDR3 sequences, approximately 12% found once; its top ten account for 25% to 35%. This entry comes from a study of response to subunit inactivated influenza vaccine. General study findings and limits: Researchers suggested that each seasonal influenza vaccination recruits few new T cells.

The sample was also reused in another study, on T cells expressing NK-cell markers. In that study: Making the TCR beta cDNA relied on 5'RACE template switching with UMIs. The authors derived TCR beta repertoires from sorted CD3+CD56+NKG2C+, CD3+CD56+NKG2C- and CD3+CD56-NKG2C+ T cells. In several experiments, sorting was confined to alpha-beta TCR T cells through use of an anti-gamma-delta TCR antibody. The same clonotypes also predominated in the CD3+CD56-NKG2C+ fraction of a few donors.

This material consisted of CD8+ T cells sorted from PBMCs, taken roughly 12 days after vaccination. This receptor was identified in a man aged 45-65 years who received an inactivated influenza vaccine.

The CDR3 sequence is CASKWRGTDTQYF. The CDR3 bases are TGTGCCAGCAAGTGGCGGGGCACAGATACGCAGTATTTT. This rearrangement joins TRBV6-2 or TRBV6-3 to TRBJ2-3; D may be TRBD2 (5 bases). Deletions cut 7 bases from V and 1 base from J, with 9 bases between. The germline CDR1 and CDR2 sequences are MNHEY and SVGEGT. The CDR3 loop spans 13 amino acids.